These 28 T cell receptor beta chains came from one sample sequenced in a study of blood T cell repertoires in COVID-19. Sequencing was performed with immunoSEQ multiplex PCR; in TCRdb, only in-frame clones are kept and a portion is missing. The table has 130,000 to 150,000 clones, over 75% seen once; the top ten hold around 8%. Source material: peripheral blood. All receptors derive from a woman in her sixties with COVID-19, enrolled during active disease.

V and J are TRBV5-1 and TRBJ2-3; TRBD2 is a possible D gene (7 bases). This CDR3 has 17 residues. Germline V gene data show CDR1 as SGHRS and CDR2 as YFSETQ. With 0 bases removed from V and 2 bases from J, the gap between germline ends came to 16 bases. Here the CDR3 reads CASSLELGGGDTDTQYF. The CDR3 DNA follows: TGCGCCAGCAGCTTGGAACTCGGCGGGGGCGACACAGATACGCAGTATTTT.

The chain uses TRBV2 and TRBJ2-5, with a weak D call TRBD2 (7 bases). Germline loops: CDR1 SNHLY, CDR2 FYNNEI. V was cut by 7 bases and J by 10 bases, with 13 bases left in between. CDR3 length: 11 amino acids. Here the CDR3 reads CASIGGPIQYF. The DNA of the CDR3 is TGTGCCAGCATCGGGGGGCCTATCCAGTACTTC. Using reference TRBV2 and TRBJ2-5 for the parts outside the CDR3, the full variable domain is EPEVTQTPSHQVTQMGQEVILRCVPISNHLYFYWYRQILGQKVEFLVSFYNNEISEKSEIFDDQFSVERPDGSNFTLKIRSTKLEDSAMYFCASIGGPIQYFGPGTRLLVL.

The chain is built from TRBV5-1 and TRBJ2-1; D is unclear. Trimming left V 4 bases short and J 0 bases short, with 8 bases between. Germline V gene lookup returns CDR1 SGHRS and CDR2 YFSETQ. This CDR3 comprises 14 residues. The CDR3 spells CASSHRSSYNEQFF. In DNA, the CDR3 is TGCGCCAGCAGCCACCGGAGCTCCTACAATGAGCAGTTCTTC.

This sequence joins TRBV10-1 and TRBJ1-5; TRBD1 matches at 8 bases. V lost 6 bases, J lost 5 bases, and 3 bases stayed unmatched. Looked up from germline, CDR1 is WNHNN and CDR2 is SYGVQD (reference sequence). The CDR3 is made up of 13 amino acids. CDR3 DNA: TGCGCCAGCAGCCCACAGGGGGATCAGCCCCAGCATTTT. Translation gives CASSPQGDQPQHF.

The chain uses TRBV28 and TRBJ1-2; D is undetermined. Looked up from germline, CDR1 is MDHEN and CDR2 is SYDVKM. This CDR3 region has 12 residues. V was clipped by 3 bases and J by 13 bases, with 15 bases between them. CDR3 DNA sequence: TGTGCCAGCAGTTTCCTCACCCTTCCACTCACCTTC. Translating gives CASSFLTLPLTF.

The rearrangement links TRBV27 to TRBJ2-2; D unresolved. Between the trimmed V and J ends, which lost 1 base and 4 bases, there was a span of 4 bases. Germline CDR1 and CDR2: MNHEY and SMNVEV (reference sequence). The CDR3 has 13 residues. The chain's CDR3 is CASSLYGTGELFF. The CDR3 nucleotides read TGTGCCAGCAGTTTATACGGCACCGGGGAGCTGTTTTTT.

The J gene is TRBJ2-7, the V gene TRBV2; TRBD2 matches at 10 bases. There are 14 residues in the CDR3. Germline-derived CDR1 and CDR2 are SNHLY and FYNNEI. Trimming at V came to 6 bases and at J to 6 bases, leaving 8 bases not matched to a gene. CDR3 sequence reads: CASSLTSGVVEQYF. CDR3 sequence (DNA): TGTGCCAGCAGCCTTACTAGCGGGGTAGTCGAGCAGTACTTC.

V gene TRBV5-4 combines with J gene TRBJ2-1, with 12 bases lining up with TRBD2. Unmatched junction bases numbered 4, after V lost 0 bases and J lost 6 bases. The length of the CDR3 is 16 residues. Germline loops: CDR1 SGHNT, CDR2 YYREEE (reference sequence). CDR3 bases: TGTGCCAGCAGCTTGGGGCTAGCGGGGGGGTCCAATGAGCAGTTCTTC. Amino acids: CASSLGLAGGSNEQFF.

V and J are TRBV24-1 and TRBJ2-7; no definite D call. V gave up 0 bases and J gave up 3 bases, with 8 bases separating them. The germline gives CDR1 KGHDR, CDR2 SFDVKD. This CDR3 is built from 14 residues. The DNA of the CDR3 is TGTGCCACCAGTGATTTGCGTTTTGTCTACGAGCAGTACTTC. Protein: CATSDLRFVYEQYF.

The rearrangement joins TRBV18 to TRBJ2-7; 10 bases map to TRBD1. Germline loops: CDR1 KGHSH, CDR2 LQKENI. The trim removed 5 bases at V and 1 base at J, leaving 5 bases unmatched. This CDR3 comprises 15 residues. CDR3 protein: CASSERQGASYEQYF. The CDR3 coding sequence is TGTGCCAGCTCAGAACGACAGGGGGCATCCTACGAGCAGTACTTC.

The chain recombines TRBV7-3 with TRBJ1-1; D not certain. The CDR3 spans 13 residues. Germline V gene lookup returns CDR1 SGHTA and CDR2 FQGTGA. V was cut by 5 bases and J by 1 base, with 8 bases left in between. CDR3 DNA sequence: TGTGCCAGCAGCGCGACACAGAACACTGAAGCTTTCTTT. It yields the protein CASSATQNTEAFF.

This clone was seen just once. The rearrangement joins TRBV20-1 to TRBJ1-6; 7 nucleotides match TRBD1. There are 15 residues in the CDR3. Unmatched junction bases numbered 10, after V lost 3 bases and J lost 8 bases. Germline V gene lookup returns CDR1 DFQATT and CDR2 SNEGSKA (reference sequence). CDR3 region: CSASPARDRDSPLHF. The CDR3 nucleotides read TGCAGTGCTAGTCCCGCCCGGGACAGAGATTCACCCCTCCACTTT.

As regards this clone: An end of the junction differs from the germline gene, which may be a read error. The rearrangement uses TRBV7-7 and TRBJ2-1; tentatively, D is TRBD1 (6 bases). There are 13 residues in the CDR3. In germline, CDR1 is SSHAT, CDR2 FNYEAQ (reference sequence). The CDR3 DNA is TGTGCTAGCAGCTTAGCAGGGGACAATGAGCAGTTCTTC. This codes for CASSLAGDNEQFF. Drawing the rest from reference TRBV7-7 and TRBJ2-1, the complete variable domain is GAGVSQSPRYKVTKRGQDVTLRCDPISSHATLYWYQQALGQGPEFLTYFNYEAQPDKSGLPSDRFSAERPEGSISTLTIQRTEQRDSAMYRCASSLAGDNEQFFGPGTRLTVL.

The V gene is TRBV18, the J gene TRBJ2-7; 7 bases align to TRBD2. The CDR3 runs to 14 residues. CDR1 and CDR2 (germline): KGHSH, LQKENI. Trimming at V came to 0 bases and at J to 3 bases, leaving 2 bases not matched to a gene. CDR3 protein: CASSPPGTNYEQYF. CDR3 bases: TGTGCCAGCTCACCACCGGGGACTAACTACGAGCAGTACTTC.

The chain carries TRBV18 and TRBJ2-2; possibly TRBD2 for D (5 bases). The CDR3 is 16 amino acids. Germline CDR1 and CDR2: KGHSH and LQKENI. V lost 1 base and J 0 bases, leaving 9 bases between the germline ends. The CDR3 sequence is CASSPQAGSNTGELFF. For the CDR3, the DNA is TGTGCCAGCTCACCACAGGCGGGTTCGAACACCGGGGAGCTGTTTTTT.

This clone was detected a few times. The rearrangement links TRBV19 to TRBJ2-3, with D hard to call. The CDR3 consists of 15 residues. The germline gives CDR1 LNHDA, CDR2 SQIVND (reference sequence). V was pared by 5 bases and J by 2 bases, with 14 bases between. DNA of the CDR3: TGTGCCAGTAGTCGTCCCGAAGCCCTCACAGATACGCAGTATTTT. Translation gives CASSRPEALTDTQYF.

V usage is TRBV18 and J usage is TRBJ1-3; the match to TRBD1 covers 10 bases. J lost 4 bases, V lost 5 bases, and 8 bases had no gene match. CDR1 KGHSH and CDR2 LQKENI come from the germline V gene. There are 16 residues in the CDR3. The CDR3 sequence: CASSAARDRGGNTIYF. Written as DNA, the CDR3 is TGTGCCAGCTCAGCCGCGCGGGACAGGGGAGGAAACACCATATATTTT.

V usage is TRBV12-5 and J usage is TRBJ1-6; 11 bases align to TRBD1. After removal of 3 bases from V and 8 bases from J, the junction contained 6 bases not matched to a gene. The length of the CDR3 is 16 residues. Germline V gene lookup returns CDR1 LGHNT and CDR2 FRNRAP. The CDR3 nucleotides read TGTGCTAGTGGTTTTGTAGGGGACAGGGGGTATTCACCCCTCCACTTT. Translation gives CASGFVGDRGYSPLHF.

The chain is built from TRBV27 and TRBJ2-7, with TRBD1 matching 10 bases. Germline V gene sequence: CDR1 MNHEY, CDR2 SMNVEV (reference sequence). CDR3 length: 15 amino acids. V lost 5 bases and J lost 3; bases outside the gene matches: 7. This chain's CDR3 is CASSATGGMSYEQYF. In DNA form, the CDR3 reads TGTGCCAGCAGTGCGACAGGGGGCATGAGCTACGAGCAGTACTTC.

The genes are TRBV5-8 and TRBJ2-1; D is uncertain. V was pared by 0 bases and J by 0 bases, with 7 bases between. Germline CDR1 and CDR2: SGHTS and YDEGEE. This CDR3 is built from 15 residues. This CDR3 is CASSLGALSYNEQFF. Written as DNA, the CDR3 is TGTGCCAGCAGCTTGGGCGCCCTCTCCTACAATGAGCAGTTCTTC.

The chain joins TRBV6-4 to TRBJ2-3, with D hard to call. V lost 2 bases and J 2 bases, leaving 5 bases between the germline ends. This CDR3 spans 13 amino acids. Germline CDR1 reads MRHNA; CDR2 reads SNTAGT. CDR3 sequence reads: CASSDVFTDTQYF. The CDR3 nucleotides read TGTGCCAGCAGTGACGTCTTCACAGATACGCAGTATTTT.

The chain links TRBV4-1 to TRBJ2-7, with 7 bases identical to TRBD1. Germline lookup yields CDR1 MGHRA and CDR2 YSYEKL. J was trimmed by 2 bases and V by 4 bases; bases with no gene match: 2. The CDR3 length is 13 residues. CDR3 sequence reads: CASSRDRAYEQYF. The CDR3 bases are TGCGCCAGCAGCCGAGACAGGGCCTACGAGCAGTACTTC.

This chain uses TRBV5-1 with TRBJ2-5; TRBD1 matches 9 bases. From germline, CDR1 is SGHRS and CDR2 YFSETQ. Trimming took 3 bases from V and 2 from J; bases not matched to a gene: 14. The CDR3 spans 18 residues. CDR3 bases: TGCGCCAGCAGCTACGCCGGGACAGGGAAAGGTCTTCAAGAGACCCAGTACTTC. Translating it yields CASSYAGTGKGLQETQYF.

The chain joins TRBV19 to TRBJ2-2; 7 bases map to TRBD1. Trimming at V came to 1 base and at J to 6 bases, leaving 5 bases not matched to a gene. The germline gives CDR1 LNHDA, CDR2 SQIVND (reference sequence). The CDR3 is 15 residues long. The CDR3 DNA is TGTGCCAGTAGTATAGCGGGACAGACCGCCGGGGAGCTGTTTTTT. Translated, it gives CASSIAGQTAGELFF.

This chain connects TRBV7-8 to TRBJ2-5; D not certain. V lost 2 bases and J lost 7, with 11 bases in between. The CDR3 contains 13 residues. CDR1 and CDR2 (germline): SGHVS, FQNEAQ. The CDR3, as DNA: TGTGCCAGCAGCTTACGCGGCCCTTGGACCCAGTACTTC. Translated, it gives CASSLRGPWTQYF.

CDR3 loop: CSVVFLLDNEQFF. The CDR3 DNA is TGCAGCGTTGTATTCCTACTGGACAATGAGCAGTTCTTC. The rearrangement joins TRBV29-1 to TRBJ2-1, with D uncertain. This CDR3 has 13 residues. The germline V gene has CDR1 SQVTM and CDR2 ANQGSEA. Trimming cost V 4 bases and J 5 bases, with 12 bases left between them.

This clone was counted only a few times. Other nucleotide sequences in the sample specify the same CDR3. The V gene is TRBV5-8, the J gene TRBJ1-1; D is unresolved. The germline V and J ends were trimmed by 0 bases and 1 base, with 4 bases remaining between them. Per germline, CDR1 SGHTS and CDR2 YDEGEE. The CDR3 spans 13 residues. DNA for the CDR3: TGTGCCAGCAGCTTGGACAGGAACACTGAAGCTTTCTTT. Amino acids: CASSLDRNTEAFF.

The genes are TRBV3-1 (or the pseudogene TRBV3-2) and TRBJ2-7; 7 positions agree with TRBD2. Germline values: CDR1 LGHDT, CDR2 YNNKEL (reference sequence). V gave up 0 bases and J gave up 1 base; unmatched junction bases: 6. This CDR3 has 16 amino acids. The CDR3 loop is CASSQDGGGGSYEQYF. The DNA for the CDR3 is TGTGCCAGCAGCCAAGATGGTGGCGGGGGTTCCTACGAGCAGTACTTC.